The present T cell receptor (beta chain) was sequenced within a study of blood T cell repertoires in COVID-19. Assay used: immunoSEQ multiplex PCR; TCRdb lists only in-frame clones, some missing. There are about 45,000 clones in the sample; 83% occur only once, and 8% to 10% lies in the top ten. With 6 bases clipped from V and 6 bases from J, the junction kept 9 bases outside the gene matches. The CDR3 extends over 15 amino acids. Germline lookup yields CDR1 SNHLY and CDR2 FYNNEI. The TCR originated in an elderly man in a cohort sampled during active COVID-19. Sequencing was performed on peripheral blood. The genes are TRBV2 and TRBJ2-3, with 10 bases matching TRBD2. CDR3: CASRSLAGGLDTQYF. CDR3 DNA sequence: TGTGCCAGCAGATCATTAGCGGGAGGTCTGGATACGCAGTATTTT.